This T cell receptor beta chain is from a study of vaccination effects on CD4 cells after COVID-19. General study points: Whether induced by infection or by vaccine, clones showed marked clonal contraction late after vaccination.

Concerning this clone itself: Its specificity is not known.

Viral peptide pool expansion of antigen-specific CD4+ T cells preceded sequencing in the ViraFEST assay. Culturing for roughly 10 days preceded CD4+ T cell isolation. Vaccine recipients, nucleocapsid antibody negative, had no prior SARS-CoV-2 infection. Sequencing used immunoSEQ multiplex PCR; TCRdb keeps in-frame clones, though not all of them. The sample gives 20,000 to 25,000 clones, approximately 72% of which show up once; approximately 19% is in the top ten. Trimming stripped 0 bases from V and 1 base from J, with 3 bases between. Germline V gene sequence: CDR1 MNHNS, CDR2 SASEGT. This CDR3 has 13 residues.

This receptor was taken from a human donor who received a COVID-19 vaccine. The chain is built from TRBV6-1 and TRBJ1-1; D unresolved. The sequenced sample was CD4+ T cells from PBMCs cultured with HCoV-NL63 spike peptides, obtained before COVID-19 vaccination. DNA for the CDR3: TGTGCCAGCAGTGAAGCGGAGAACACTGAAGCTTTCTTT. Encoded protein: CASSEAENTEAFF.